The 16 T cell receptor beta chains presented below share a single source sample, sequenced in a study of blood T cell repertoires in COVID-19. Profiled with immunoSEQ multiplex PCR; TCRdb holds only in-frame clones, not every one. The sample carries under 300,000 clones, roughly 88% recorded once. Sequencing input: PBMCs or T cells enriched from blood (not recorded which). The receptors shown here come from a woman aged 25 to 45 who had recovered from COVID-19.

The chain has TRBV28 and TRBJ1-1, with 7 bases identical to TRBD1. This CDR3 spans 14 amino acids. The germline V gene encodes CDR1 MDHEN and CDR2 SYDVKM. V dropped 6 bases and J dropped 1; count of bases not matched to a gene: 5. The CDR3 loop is CASRGGGANTEAFF. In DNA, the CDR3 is TGTGCCAGCAGAGGAGGGGGCGCGAACACTGAAGCTTTCTTT.

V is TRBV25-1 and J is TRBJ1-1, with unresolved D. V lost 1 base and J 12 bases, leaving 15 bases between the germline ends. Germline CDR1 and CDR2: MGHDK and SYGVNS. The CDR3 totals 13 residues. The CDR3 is CASSESGTGRTFF. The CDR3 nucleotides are TGTGCCAGCAGTGAATCGGGTACTGGTAGAACTTTCTTT.

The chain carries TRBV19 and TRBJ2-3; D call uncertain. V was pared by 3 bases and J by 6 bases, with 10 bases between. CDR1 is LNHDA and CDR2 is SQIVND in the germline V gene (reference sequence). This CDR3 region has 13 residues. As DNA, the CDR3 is TGTGCCAGTAGTATCTGGCCTCCGGATACGCAGTATTTT. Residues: CASSIWPPDTQYF.

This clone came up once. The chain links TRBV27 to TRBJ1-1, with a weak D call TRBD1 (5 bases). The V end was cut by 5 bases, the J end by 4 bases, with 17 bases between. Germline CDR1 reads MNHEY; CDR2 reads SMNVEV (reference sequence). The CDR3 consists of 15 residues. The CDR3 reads CASSGQQVVGTEAFF. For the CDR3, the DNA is TGTGCCAGCAGTGGCCAACAGGTCGTAGGCACTGAAGCTTTCTTT.

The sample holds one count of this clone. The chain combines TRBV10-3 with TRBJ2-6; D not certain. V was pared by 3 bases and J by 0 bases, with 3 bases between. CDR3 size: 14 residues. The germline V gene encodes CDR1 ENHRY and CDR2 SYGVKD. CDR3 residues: CAISDSSGANVLTF. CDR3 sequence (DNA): TGTGCCATCAGTGATAGCTCTGGGGCCAACGTCCTGACTTTC.

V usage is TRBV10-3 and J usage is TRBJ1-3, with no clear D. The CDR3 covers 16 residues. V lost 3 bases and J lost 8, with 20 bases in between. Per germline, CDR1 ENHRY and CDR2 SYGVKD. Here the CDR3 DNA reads TGTGCCATCAGTGAAGTCACCTCAACCGGGTCAGACACCATATATTTT. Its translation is CAISEVTSTGSDTIYF.

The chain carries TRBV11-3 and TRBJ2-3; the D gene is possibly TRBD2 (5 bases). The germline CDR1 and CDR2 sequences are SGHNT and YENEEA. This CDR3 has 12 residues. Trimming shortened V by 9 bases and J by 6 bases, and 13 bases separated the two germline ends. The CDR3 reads CASKGGDDTQYF. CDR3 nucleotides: TGTGCCAGTAAAGGAGGAGATGATACGCAGTATTTT.

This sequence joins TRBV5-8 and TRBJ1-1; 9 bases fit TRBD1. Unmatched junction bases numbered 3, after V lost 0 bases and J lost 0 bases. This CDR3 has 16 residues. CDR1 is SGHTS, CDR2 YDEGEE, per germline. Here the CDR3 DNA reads TGTGCCAGCAGCTTGGACAGGGGGCTGATGAACACTGAAGCTTTCTTT. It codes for CASSLDRGLMNTEAFF.

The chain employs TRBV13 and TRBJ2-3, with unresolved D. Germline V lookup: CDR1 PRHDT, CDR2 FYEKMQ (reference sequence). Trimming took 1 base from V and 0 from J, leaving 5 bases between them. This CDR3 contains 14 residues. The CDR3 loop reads CASSLVSSTDTQYF. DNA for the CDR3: TGTGCCAGCAGCTTAGTTTCTAGCACAGATACGCAGTATTTT.

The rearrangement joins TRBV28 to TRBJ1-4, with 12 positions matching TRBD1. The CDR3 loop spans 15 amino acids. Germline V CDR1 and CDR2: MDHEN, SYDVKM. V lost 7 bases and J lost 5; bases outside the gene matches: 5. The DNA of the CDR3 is TGTGCCAGCAATACTGGGACAGGGGGCAATGAAAAACTGTTTTTT. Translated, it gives CASNTGTGGNEKLFF.

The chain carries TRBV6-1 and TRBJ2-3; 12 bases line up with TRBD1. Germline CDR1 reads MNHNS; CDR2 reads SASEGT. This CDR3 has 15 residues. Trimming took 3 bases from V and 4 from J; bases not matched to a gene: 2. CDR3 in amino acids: CASSDRDRGPDTQYF. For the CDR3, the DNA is TGTGCCAGCAGTGACCGGGACAGGGGGCCAGATACGCAGTATTTT.

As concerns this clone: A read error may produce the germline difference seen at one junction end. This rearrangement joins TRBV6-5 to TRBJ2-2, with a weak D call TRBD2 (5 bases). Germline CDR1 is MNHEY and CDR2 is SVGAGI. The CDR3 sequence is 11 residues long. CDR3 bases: TGTGCCAGCAGTTACGGCGGGCAGCTGTTTTTT. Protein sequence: CASSYGGQLFF.

CDR3 DNA sequence: TGTGCCAGCAGGCGCAGGGGATCCACTGAAGCTTTCTTT. It encodes CASRRRGSTEAFF. This sequence joins TRBV12-3 or TRBV12-4 and TRBJ1-1; D may be TRBD1 (6 bases). This CDR3 is built from 13 residues. Trimming shortened V by 6 bases and J by 4 bases, and 12 bases separated the two germline ends.

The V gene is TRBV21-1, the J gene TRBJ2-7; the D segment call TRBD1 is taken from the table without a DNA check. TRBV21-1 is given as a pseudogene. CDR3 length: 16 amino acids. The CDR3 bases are TGTGCCAGCAGCAACCCCCCCGAGGACAGATACTACGAGCAGTACTTC. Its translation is CASSNPPEDRYYEQYF.

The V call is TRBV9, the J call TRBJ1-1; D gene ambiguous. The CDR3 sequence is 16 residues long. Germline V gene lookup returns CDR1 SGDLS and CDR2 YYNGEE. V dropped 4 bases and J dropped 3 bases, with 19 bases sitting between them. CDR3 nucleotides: TGTGCCAGCAGCTCCACGGCAGCGGGGTGGGACACTGAAGCTTTCTTT. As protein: CASSSTAAGWDTEAFF.

The CDR3 DNA reads as TGTGCCAGCACCCCGGACAGAGCTATCTACGAGCAGTACTTC. This encodes CASTPDRAIYEQYF. This chain connects TRBV7-2 to TRBJ2-7; tentatively, D is TRBD1 (6 bases). The CDR3 is made up of 14 amino acids. Germline V lookup: CDR1 SGHTA, CDR2 FQGNSA. The V and J ends lost 7 bases and 3 bases respectively, with 16 bases between them.